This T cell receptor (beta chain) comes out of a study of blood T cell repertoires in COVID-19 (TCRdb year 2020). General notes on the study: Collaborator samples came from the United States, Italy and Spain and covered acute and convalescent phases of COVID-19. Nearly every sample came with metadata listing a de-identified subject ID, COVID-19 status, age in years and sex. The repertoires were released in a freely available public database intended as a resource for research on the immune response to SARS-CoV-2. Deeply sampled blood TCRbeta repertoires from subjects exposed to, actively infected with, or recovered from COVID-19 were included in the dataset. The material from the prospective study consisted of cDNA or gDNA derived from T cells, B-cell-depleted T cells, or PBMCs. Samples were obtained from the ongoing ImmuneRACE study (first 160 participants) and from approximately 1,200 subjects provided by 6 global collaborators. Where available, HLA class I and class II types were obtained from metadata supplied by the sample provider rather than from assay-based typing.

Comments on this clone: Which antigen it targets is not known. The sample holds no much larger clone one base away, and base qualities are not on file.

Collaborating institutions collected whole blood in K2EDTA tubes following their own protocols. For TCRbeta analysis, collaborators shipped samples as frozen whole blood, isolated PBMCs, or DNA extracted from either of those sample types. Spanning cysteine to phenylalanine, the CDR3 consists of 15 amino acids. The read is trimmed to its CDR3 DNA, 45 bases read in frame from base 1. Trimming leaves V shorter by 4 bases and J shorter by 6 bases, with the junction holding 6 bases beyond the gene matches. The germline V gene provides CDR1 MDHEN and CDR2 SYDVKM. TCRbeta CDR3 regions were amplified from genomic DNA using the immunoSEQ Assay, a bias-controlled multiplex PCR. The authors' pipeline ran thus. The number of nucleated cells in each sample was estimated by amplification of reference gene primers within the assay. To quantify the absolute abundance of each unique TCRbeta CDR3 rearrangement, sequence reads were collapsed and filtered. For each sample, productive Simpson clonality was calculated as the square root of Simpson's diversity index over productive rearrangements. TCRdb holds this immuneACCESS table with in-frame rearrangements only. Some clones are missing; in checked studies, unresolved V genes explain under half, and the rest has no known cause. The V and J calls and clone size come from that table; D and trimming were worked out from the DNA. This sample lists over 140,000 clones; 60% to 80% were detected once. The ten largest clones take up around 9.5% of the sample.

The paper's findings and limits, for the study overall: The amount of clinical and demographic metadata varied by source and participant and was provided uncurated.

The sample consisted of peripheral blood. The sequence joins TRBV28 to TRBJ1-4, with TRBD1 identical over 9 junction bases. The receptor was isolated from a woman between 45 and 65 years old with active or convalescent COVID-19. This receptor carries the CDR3 CASSSTGTGYEKLFF. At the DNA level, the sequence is TGTGCCAGCAGTTCAACCGGGACAGGGTATGAAAAACTGTTTTTT. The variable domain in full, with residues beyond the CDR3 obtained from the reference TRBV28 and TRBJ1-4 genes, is DVKVTQSSRYLVKRTGEKVFLECVQDMDHENMFWYRQDPGLGLRLIYFSYDVKMKEKGDIPEGYSVSREKKERFSLILESASTNQTSMYLCASSSTGTGYEKLFFGSGTQLSVL.